This TCR beta chain was identified during a study of cytomegalovirus exposure and HLA in healthy donors. On this clone: What it binds is unknown.

Study-level points and caveats: The study put some 150 TCR beta chains on its list as cytomegalovirus-associated. Reports described diagnosis of cytomegalovirus status by the classifier as highly specific and sensitive. Specific recognition of CMV antigens was confirmed in vitro for a few chains (all CMV-associated).

The PCR was carried out with 60 Vbeta primers and 13 Jbeta primers. As handled by the study authors: Roughly 83 million unique TCR beta chains, roughly 11 million of them shared, were counted by a later analysis. Clones were sequenced by immunoSEQ multiplex PCR, and TCRdb holds only the in-frame ones, with some missing. V and J calls and clone size follow that table, whereas D and trimming were derived from the DNA. The table lists about 100,000 clones, about 77% of them singletons. Germline V gene sequence: CDR1 LNHDA, CDR2 SQIVND (reference sequence). The trim removed 5 bases at V and 4 bases at J, leaving 4 bases unmatched. The CDR3 length is 13 residues.

The chain has TRBV19 and TRBJ1-2, with TRBD1 matching over 7 bases. This TCR came from a woman aged 18 to 35 in good health and CMV-seropositive. The sequencing sample was made of PBMCs. CDR3 sequence: CASSVWTGYGYTF. Here the CDR3 DNA reads TGTGCCAGTAGTGTTTGGACAGGCTATGGCTACACCTTC.